This is a list of T cell receptor beta chains from one sample in a study of cytomegalovirus exposure and HLA in healthy donors. Some clones are missing from TCRdb's copy, which holds only in-frame ones; the method was immunoSEQ multiplex PCR. The data show fewer than 100,000 clones, with roughly 94% seen just once and roughly 2% held by the top ten. Sequencing was performed on PBMCs. The receptors originated from a woman aged 18 to 35 in good health and CMV-seronegative. Both conserved end residues are part of each CDR3. A D gene is named only where the DNA matches it firmly. Clone size is not always given. Where it is, it says once, few, many or a class for expanded clones.

clone_size j_call v_call d_call cdr3_nt cdr3_aa
. TRBJ1-5 TRBV9 . TGTGCCAGCAGCGCGTGGGAGACACCGAATCAGCCCCAGCATTTT CASSAWETPNQPQHF
. TRBJ2-1 TRBV6-5 TRBD1 TGTGCCAGCAGTTACATGACAGGGGTGAATGAGCAGTTCTTC CASSYMTGVNEQFF
. TRBJ2-1 TRBV27 . TGTGCCAGCAGTTTAGTAAGGGGATGGGATGAGCAGTTCTTC CASSLVRGWDEQFF
. TRBJ2-1 TRBV15 . TGTGCCACCAGCCTCGCATGGAGTCCGGGTCTCGTTGAGCAGTTCTTC CATSLAWSPGLVEQFF
. TRBJ1-6 TRBV5-1 . TGCGCCAGCAGCCCCCAGGGACACTCACCCCTCCACTTT CASSPQGHSPLHF
. TRBJ1-1 TRBV5-4 . TGTGCCAGCAGCTTGGCGGCTACAGGGCACACTGAAGCTTTCTTT CASSLAATGHTEAFF
. TRBJ2-2 TRBV2 . TGTGCCAGCAGGCACGTTCAAGGGGATGATGTTGTCCCCGGGGAGCTGTTTTTT CASRHVQGDDVVPGELFF
. TRBJ1-2 TRBV7-9 . TGTGCCAGCAGCTTAAACCCGGGACATAACTATGGCTACACCTTC CASSLNPGHNYGYTF
. TRBJ2-2 TRBV4-1 . TGCGCCAGCAGCCAAGGGAGGGGAGTGAACACCGGGGAGCTGTTTTTT CASSQGRGVNTGELFF
. TRBJ1-5 TRBV4-1 . TGCGCCAGCAGCCAAGTGCCGACACAGAATCAGCCCCAGCATTTT CASSQVPTQNQPQHF
. TRBJ2-1 TRBV27 . TGTGCCAGCAGGTTTTTTGGGGGGGCCTCAGGGGTTTCCTACAATGAGCAGTTCTTC CASRFFGGASGVSYNEQFF
. TRBJ1-2 TRBV6-1 TRBD1 TGTGCCAGCACTTCGCTACCGGGACAGGGCGACGGCTACACCTTC CASTSLPGQGDGYTF
. TRBJ2-7 TRBV19 . TGTGCCAGTAGTATGCGACAAAACCCCTACGAGCAGTACTTC CASSMRQNPYEQYF
. TRBJ1-6 TRBV13 . TGTGCCAGCAGCTTTGGCAGGGTTTCACCCCTCCACTTT CASSFGRVSPLHF
. TRBJ1-1 TRBV5-1 . TGCGCCAGCAGCTTGGAGTTGACGGGTGAAGCTTTCTTT CASSLELTGEAFF
. TRBJ2-7 TRBV5-1 TRBD1 TGCGCCAGCAGCTCGGGACAGGGCGGCCAAGGGCAGTACTTC CASSSGQGGQGQYF
once TRBJ1-2 TRBV30 TRBD1 TGTGCCTGGGGACAGGGCAATGGCTACACCTTC CAWGQGNGYTF
. TRBJ1-1 TRBV14 . TGTGCCAGCAGCCCCTTTGAGACACCGAACACTGAAGCTTTCTTT CASSPFETPNTEAFF
. TRBJ2-5 TRBV5-6 TRBD2 TGTGCCAGCAGCTTAGAACTAGCGGGGGTCAAGACCCAGTACTTC CASSLELAGVKTQYF
. TRBJ2-6 TRBV4-1 TRBD2 TGCGCCAGCAGCCAAGATCGGGGAGGGTTTGTTTTCTCTGGGGCCAACGTCCTGACTTTC CASSQDRGGFVFSGANVLTF
. TRBJ1-6 TRBV15 TRBD1 TGTGCCACCAGCAGGGAACAGGGGGATTATTCACCCCTCCACTTT CATSREQGDYSPLHF
. TRBJ2-3 TRBV2 . TGTGCCAGCAGTGATCTAGTAGGAGATACGCAGTATTTT CASSDLVGDTQYF
. TRBJ1-1 TRBV6-1 . TGTGCCAGCGTACGGCCAGCCTCTCAGGGGACTGAAGCTTTCTTT CASVRPASQGTEAFF
. TRBJ1-1 TRBV6-6 . TGTGCCAGCAGTTACACAGGGAATACTGAAGCTTTCTTT CASSYTGNTEAFF
. TRBJ2-2 TRBV5-8 TRBD2 TGTGCCAGCAGGCATAGCGGGGGGACCGGGGAGCTGTTTTTT CASRHSGGTGELFF
. TRBJ2-2 TRBV10-2 TRBD1 TGCGCCAGCAGTGTAGGACAGGGGGTATATACCGGGGAGCTGTTTTTT CASSVGQGVYTGELFF
. TRBJ1-3 TRBV2 TRBD1 TGTGCCAGCAGGCGGGACAGTGGGAACACCATATATTTT CASRRDSGNTIYF